Sequencing of this T cell receptor (beta chain) was carried out in a study of blood T cell repertoires in COVID-19. As for the study in general: Researchers got acute and convalescent COVID-19 samples from the United States, Italy and Spain. The analysed material was cDNA or gDNA that came from T cells, B-cell-depleted T cells, or PBMCs.

Per the authors' pipeline: By means of reference gene primer amplification, nucleated cell counts were estimated. The table came from immunoSEQ multiplex PCR; TCRdb's copy has only in-frame clones and leaves some out. V and J calls and clone size come straight from that table; D and trimming were deduced from the DNA. This table holds around 100,000 clones, about 89% found once. The germline V gene encodes CDR1 MGHDK and CDR2 SYGVNS. After removal of 8 bases from V and 8 bases from J, the junction contained 8 bases not matched to a gene. The CDR3 runs 13 residues. The specimen was peripheral blood. The genes are TRBV25-1 and TRBJ1-1; 10 bases match TRBD1. This TCR was sampled from a woman aged 55-69 years with acute or convalescent COVID-19. CDR3 region: CASRGTGVKEAFF. The CDR3 DNA sequence: TGTGCCAGCCGAGGGACAGGGGTAAAGGAAGCTTTCTTT.